Listed here are 32 T cell receptor beta chains from one sample, sequenced in a study of blood T cell repertoires in COVID-19. Profiled with immunoSEQ multiplex PCR; TCRdb holds only in-frame clones, not every one. Altogether about 16,000 clones are present, approximately 90% being singletons, with the ten largest covering approximately 4.2%. The sequencing sample was made of peripheral blood. The receptors derive from a man in his 60s with active COVID-19.

The chain combines TRBV28 with TRBJ1-2, with TRBD1 as a possible D gene (5 bases). V lost 5 bases, J lost 4 bases, and 8 bases lay in between. Per the germline V gene, CDR1 is MDHEN and CDR2 is SYDVKM. The CDR3 runs to 12 residues. CDR3 in amino acids: CASSADSYGYTF. The CDR3 DNA reads TGTGCCAGCAGTGCCGACAGCTATGGCTACACCTTC.

The chain links TRBV5-1 to TRBJ2-6, with TRBD2 as a possible D gene (5 bases). The CDR3 has 16 residues. CDR1 SGHRS and CDR2 YFSETQ come from the germline V gene. Trimming stripped 2 bases from V and 2 bases from J, with 11 bases between. The CDR3 sequence is CASSFFPGAGANVLTF. The CDR3 nucleotides are TGCGCCAGCAGCTTTTTCCCCGGGGCTGGGGCCAACGTCCTGACTTTC. Looking up the rest from reference TRBV5-1 and TRBJ2-6 gives the full variable domain: KAGVTQTPRYLIKTRGQQVTLSCSPISGHRSVSWYQQTPGQGLQFLFEYFSETQRNKGNFPGRFSGRQFSNSRSEMNVSTLELGDSALYLCASSFFPGAGANVLTFGAGSRLTVL.

The V and J genes are TRBV5-6 and TRBJ1-2; D may be TRBD1 (6 bases). The CDR3 is made up of 13 amino acids. Germline V CDR1 and CDR2: SGHDT, YYEEEE. CDR3 sequence: CESGQGNRYGYTF. CDR3 nucleotides: TGTGAATCGGGGCAGGGGAATCGGTATGGCTACACCTTC.

This chain's CDR3 is CASSVTGVLEAFF. The CDR3 DNA follows: TGTGCCAGCAGCGTGACAGGGGTGTTGGAAGCTTTCTTT. The chain combines TRBV5-4 with TRBJ1-1; 8 nucleotides line up with TRBD1. Germline V gene data show CDR1 as SGHNT and CDR2 as YYREEE (reference sequence). After removal of 4 bases from V and 8 bases from J, the junction contained 7 bases not matched to a gene. The CDR3 covers 13 residues.

The genes are TRBV27 and TRBJ2-3; TRBD2 might be the D (6 bases). CDR3 length: 13 amino acids. The V end lost 2 bases, the J end lost 6 bases, and 9 bases lay between the germline ends. Looked up from germline, CDR1 is MNHEY and CDR2 is SMNVEV (reference sequence). The CDR3 DNA reads TGTGCCAGCAGTTTAGGAGGGTTGGATACGCAGTATTTT. The encoded protein is CASSLGGLDTQYF.

V usage is TRBV27 and J usage is TRBJ2-7, with D maybe TRBD1 (7 bases). Germline lookup yields CDR1 MNHEY and CDR2 SMNVEV (reference sequence). V was cut by 6 bases and J by 6 bases, with 21 bases left in between. CDR3 length: 15 residues. This CDR3 is CASSPKMEGAGEQYV. The CDR3 coding sequence is TGTGCCAGCAGCCCAAAGATGGAGGGGGCGGGCGAGCAGTACGTC.

The V gene is TRBV9, the J gene TRBJ2-5; 13 nucleotides align to TRBD2. In germline, CDR1 is SGDLS, CDR2 YYNGEE. J lost 5 bases, V lost 0 bases, and 7 bases had no gene match. CDR3 length: 17 amino acids. CDR3 protein: CASSVAGGLAGSETQYF. The DNA of the CDR3 is TGTGCCAGCAGCGTAGCTGGGGGACTAGCGGGATCGGAGACCCAGTACTTC.

V gene TRBV19 combines with J gene TRBJ1-1; no definite D call. The CDR3 covers 13 residues. Trimming took 6 bases from V and 4 from J, leaving 12 bases between them. Germline CDR1 LNHDA, CDR2 SQIVND (reference sequence). In nucleotides, the CDR3 is TGTGCCAGTAGGAGAAACCTAGGCACTGAAGCTTTCTTT. Amino acid sequence: CASRRNLGTEAFF.

The chain uses TRBV28 and TRBJ1-1, with D possibly TRBD1 on 6 matching bases. Germline lookup yields CDR1 MDHEN and CDR2 SYDVKM. Between the trimmed V and J ends, which lost 6 bases and 7 bases, there was a span of 15 bases. CDR3 length equals 13 residues. In nucleotides, the CDR3 is TGTGCCAGCAGGACAGGCCTGGGGTTTGAAGCTTTCTTT. Residues: CASRTGLGFEAFF.

The V call is TRBV28, the J call TRBJ2-7; the match to TRBD1 covers 7 bases. The CDR3 covers 16 residues. J was trimmed by 0 bases and V by 5 bases; bases with no gene match: 10. Germline V CDR1 and CDR2: MDHEN, SYDVKM. Here the CDR3 reads CASSTKGQRSSYEQYV. The CDR3, as DNA: TGTGCCAGCAGTACAAAGGGACAGAGGAGCTCCTACGAGCAGTACGTC.

The chain combines TRBV28 with TRBJ2-7; 8 positions match TRBD2. J was trimmed by 4 bases and V by 5 bases; bases with no gene match: 7. The germline CDR1 and CDR2 sequences are MDHEN and SYDVKM. The length of the CDR3 is 14 residues. Written as DNA, the CDR3 is TGTGCCAGCAGTATTGGGACTAGTGGGTACGAGCAGTACGTC. Translation gives CASSIGTSGYEQYV.

J is TRBJ2-5 and V is TRBV11-2; the D gene is possibly TRBD1 (6 bases). CDR1 is SGHAT and CDR2 is FQNNGV in the germline V gene. There are 13 residues in the CDR3. V dropped 2 bases and J dropped 5 bases, with 9 bases sitting between them. The CDR3 nucleotides read TGTGCCAGCAGCTTATTTAGGGGGGAGACCCAGTACTTC. As protein: CASSLFRGETQYF.

The rearrangement uses TRBV11-2 and TRBJ2-3; 12 positions agree with TRBD2. CDR1 and CDR2 (germline): SGHAT, FQNNGV. The CDR3 is 19 amino acids. J was trimmed by 7 bases and V by 5 bases; bases with no gene match: 19. The CDR3: CASSLRDKTGTSGLHTQYF. The DNA of the CDR3 is TGTGCCAGCAGCCTACGGGATAAAACCGGGACTAGCGGGCTACATACGCAGTATTTT.

This clone was counted a single time. The gene calls are TRBV6-4 and TRBJ2-3; 8 bases are shared with TRBD2. The CDR3 has 15 amino acids. Per germline, CDR1 MRHNA and CDR2 SNTAGT. V shed 5 bases, J shed 1 base, and the junction held 5 bases outside the gene matches. The CDR3 bases are TGTGCCAGCAGTTCGAGCGGGGGAGGCACAGATACGCAGTATTTT. It yields the protein CASSSSGGGTDTQYF.

This clone is deemed medium-sized (0.01 to 0.1%). V is TRBV7-9 and J is TRBJ2-3, with 11 bases lining up with TRBD2. Trimming removed 5 bases from V and 0 bases from J; junction bases left unmatched: 10. The germline CDR1 and CDR2 sequences are SEHNR and FQNEAQ (reference sequence). This CDR3 is 18 amino acids long. Written as DNA, the CDR3 is TGTGCCAGCAGCCCACCCGCTAGCGGGGGGACTAGCACAGATACGCAGTATTTT. Translated, it gives CASSPPASGGTSTDTQYF.

The chain links TRBV11-2 to TRBJ2-5; a possible D gene is TRBD1 (5 bases). Germline assignment: CDR1 SGHAT and CDR2 FQNNGV. The CDR3 spans 16 residues. The V end was cut by 5 bases, the J end by 0 bases, with 16 bases between. The CDR3 coding sequence is TGTGCCAGCAGCCGACTTGCGGCAGGGAACCAAGAGACCCAGTACTTC. Translation: CASSRLAAGNQETQYF.

The chain links TRBV9 to TRBJ1-5; 7 positions match TRBD1. The junction had 5 bases not matched to a gene; V was cut back by 0 bases and J by 5 bases. CDR1 SGDLS and CDR2 YYNGEE come from the germline V gene. This CDR3 has 15 amino acids. The CDR3 loop reads CASSVGQGLDQPQHF. In DNA form, the CDR3 reads TGTGCCAGCAGCGTAGGACAGGGTCTTGATCAGCCCCAGCATTTT.

The chain couples TRBV3-1 (or the pseudogene TRBV3-2) to TRBJ2-7, with D uncertain. This CDR3 has 11 amino acids. The germline CDR1 and CDR2 sequences are LGHDT and YNNKEL (reference sequence). V was cut by 1 base and J by 7 bases, with 5 bases left in between. The chain's CDR3 is CASSQGAEQYF. Here the CDR3 DNA reads TGTGCCAGCAGCCAAGGTGCGGAGCAGTACTTC.

The rearrangement links TRBV28 to TRBJ2-1; 11 bases line up with TRBD2. This CDR3 region has 15 residues. Germline V gene data show CDR1 as MDHEN and CDR2 as SYDVKM. V was clipped by 7 bases and J by 6 bases; unmatched bases: 8. The CDR3 DNA reads as TGTGCCAGCACCGTAGCGGGGGGGACCGTCAATGAGCAGTTCTTC. Protein: CASTVAGGTVNEQFF.

A single count supports this clone. In DNA, the CDR3 is TGCGCCAGCAGAGGAGAGGGCGGGAACACTGAAGCTTTCTTT. Its protein product is CASRGEGGNTEAFF. The V gene is TRBV5-1, the J gene TRBJ1-1; D unresolved. The length of the CDR3 is 14 residues. The V gene's germline CDR1 is SGHRS and CDR2 YFSETQ. Trimming took 5 bases from V and 1 from J, leaving 12 bases between them.

The chain recombines TRBV18 with TRBJ2-7, with 8 bases matching TRBD1. This CDR3 has 15 amino acids. Per germline, CDR1 KGHSH and CDR2 LQKENI. With V trimmed by 1 base and J by 3 bases, 5 bases remained unmatched. CDR3 sequence (DNA): TGTGCCAGCTCACCACGGGGGACAGGCGGCTACGAGCAGTACGTC. This translates into CASSPRGTGGYEQYV.

The gene calls are TRBV14 and TRBJ1-1, with D tentatively TRBD1 (6 bases). Trimming took 4 bases from V and 1 from J, leaving 10 bases between them. In germline, CDR1 is SGHDN, CDR2 FVKESK. CDR3 length: 14 residues. The CDR3 loop is CASSPGVKNTEAFF. The CDR3, as DNA: TGTGCCAGCAGCCCAGGGGTCAAGAACACTGAAGCTTTCTTT.

This rearrangement joins TRBV28 to TRBJ1-2, with 9 bases fitting TRBD1. The trim removed 4 bases at V and 7 bases at J, leaving 10 bases unmatched. The CDR3 has 15 residues. CDR1 and CDR2 (germline): MDHEN, SYDVKM. CDR3 coding DNA: TGTGCCAGCAGTTCAGGGACAGGGCTTTATGGTGGCTACACCTTC. It yields the protein CASSSGTGLYGGYTF.

This chain joins TRBV6-5 and TRBJ2-7, with 7 bases aligning to TRBD1. The junction had 4 bases not matched to a gene; V was cut back by 5 bases and J by 0 bases. Germline V CDR1 and CDR2: MNHEY, SVGAGI. The length of the CDR3 is 14 residues. The CDR3 here is CASSRGQHSYEQYF. The CDR3 DNA sequence: TGTGCCAGCAGTAGGGGGCAGCACTCCTACGAGCAGTACTTC.

V gene TRBV11-2 combines with J gene TRBJ1-2; the match to TRBD1 covers 7 bases. Germline CDR1 is SGHAT and CDR2 is FQNNGV. Trimming took 6 bases from V and 4 from J; bases not matched to a gene: 8. This CDR3 contains 14 residues. In nucleotides, the CDR3 is TGTGCCAGCAGTCCTGACAGGGTCGGCTATGGCTACACCTTC. It is translated as CASSPDRVGYGYTF.

V gene TRBV27 combines with J gene TRBJ2-5, with a possible D match to TRBD1 (6 bases). Germline values: CDR1 MNHEY, CDR2 SMNVEV (reference sequence). The V end lost 4 bases, the J end lost 7 bases, and 16 bases lay between the germline ends. The CDR3 consists of 14 residues. CDR3 amino acids: CASSSTGTTRTQYF. In DNA, the CDR3 is TGTGCCAGCAGTTCGACAGGCACCACCCGGACCCAGTACTTC.

The gene calls are TRBV4-1 and TRBJ2-7; 7 bases fit TRBD1. The CDR3 sequence is 13 residues long. Germline CDR1 and CDR2: MGHRA and YSYEKL. V lost 3 bases, J lost 3 bases, and 2 bases stayed unmatched. Here the CDR3 DNA reads TGCGCCAGCAGCCAGCCAGGGGGCTACGAGCAGTACTTC. It codes for CASSQPGGYEQYF.

The V gene is TRBV2, the J gene TRBJ1-2; 7 positions match TRBD1. The junction had 8 bases not matched to a gene; V was cut back by 6 bases and J by 4 bases. This CDR3 has 14 amino acids. Germline V gene lookup returns CDR1 SNHLY and CDR2 FYNNEI. The CDR3 region has the DNA TGTGCCAGCAGGATTGAGGGACAGAGCTATGGCTACACCTTC. Its protein product is CASRIEGQSYGYTF.

The rearrangement uses TRBV19 and TRBJ1-4; D is uncertain. Trimming took 7 bases from V and 5 from J, leaving 8 bases between them. In germline, CDR1 is LNHDA, CDR2 SQIVND (reference sequence). This CDR3 region has 12 residues. CDR3 loop: CASTTNNEKLFF. The CDR3 DNA is TGTGCCAGTACGACTAACAATGAAAAACTGTTTTTT.

Comments on this clone: At one end the junction does not follow the germline gene, possibly because of a read error. J is TRBJ2-1 and V is TRBV18, with 12 bases that match TRBD2. The CDR3 runs to 18 residues. Germline CDR1 KGHSH, CDR2 LQKENI. CDR3 bases: TGTGCCAGCTCACCTATGACTAGCGGGGGCCCCACCAAGTATGAGCGGTTCTTC. Protein sequence: CASSPMTSGGPTKYERFF.

In regard to this clone: A read error may account for a junction end that differs from germline. This rearrangement joins TRBV28 to TRBJ2-5; D remains ambiguous. This CDR3 has 14 residues. Germline CDR1 reads MDHEN; CDR2 reads SYDVKM. CDR3 in amino acids: CASRLWRSQETQYF. CDR3 DNA sequence: TGTGCCAGCAGGTTATGGCGGTCCCAAGAGACCCAGTACTTC.

The rearrangement joins TRBV4-1 to TRBJ2-1, with 10 bases that match TRBD2. Germline values: CDR1 MGHRA, CDR2 YSYEKL. The CDR3 has 17 residues. J was trimmed by 8 bases and V by 0 bases; bases with no gene match: 10. In DNA form, the CDR3 reads TGCGCCAGCAGCCAAGATCCCAGCGGGGGGGCGGCCGATGAGCAGTTCTTC. This gives the protein CASSQDPSGGAADEQFF.